The rows below give T cell receptor beta chains drawn from one sample of a study of stem cell transplantation in POMP-related autoinflammatory disease. TCRdb's table, derived via immunoSEQ multiplex PCR, lists solely in-frame clones and lacks some. The repertoire holds tens of thousands of clones, approximately 90% seen once, with about 0.7% in the top ten. The sequencing here drew on CD4+ T cells from PBMCs, taken after stem cell transplantation. These receptors all stem from a human patient with POMP-related autoinflammation and immune dysregulation (PRAID). Some T cells here may be from the graft donor. Both conserved end residues are part of each CDR3. Fields, in order: D gene, clone size, J gene, CDR3 length, V gene, CDR3 protein, CDR3 DNA. D genes are given only for firm matches. Expanded clones are given a class, and other clones once, few, many or no size at all.

NA NA TRBJ2-1 15 TRBV7-2 CAITRAGVGYNEQFF TGTGCCATCACTAGGGCGGGCGTGGGGTACAATGAGCAGTTCTTC
TRBD1 NA TRBJ1-1 15 TRBV4-1 CASSHSRDRGTEAFF TGCGCCAGCAGCCACAGCCGGGACAGGGGCACTGAAGCTTTCTTT
TRBD1 NA TRBJ2-1 16 TRBV28 CASSLWTGISYNEQFF TGTGCCAGCAGTTTATGGACAGGGATATCCTACAATGAGCAGTTCTTC
NA NA TRBJ2-2 14 TRBV24-1 CATSDLGYTGELFF TGTGCCACCAGTGATTTAGGATACACCGGGGAGCTGTTTTTT
NA NA TRBJ1-4 16 TRBV28 CASSLSRAGDREKLFF TGTGCCAGCAGTTTAAGTCGGGCAGGGGATAGGGAAAAACTGTTTTTT
NA NA TRBJ2-1 16 TRBV5-1 CASSLGQGSPYNEQFF TGCGCCAGCAGCTTGGGACAAGGTTCCCCCTACAATGAGCAGTTCTTC
NA NA TRBJ2-3 15 TRBV28 CASSLGARGRDTQYF TGTGCCAGCAGTTTAGGTGCGCGGGGAAGGGATACGCAGTATTTT
NA NA TRBJ2-5 15 TRBV5-1 CASSPEGTSGETQYF TGCGCCAGCAGCCCTGAAGGGACCTCGGGAGAGACCCAGTACTTC
NA NA TRBJ1-1 14 TRBV19 CASSNRVVNTEAFF TGTGCCAGTAGTAACAGGGTAGTAAATACTGAAGCTTTCTTT
TRBD2 NA TRBJ2-5 13 TRBV6-4 CASSDREEETQYF TGTGCCAGCAGTGACCGGGAGGAAGAGACCCAGTACTTC
NA NA TRBJ1-2 18 TRBV15 CATSSPRVTFSANYGYTF TGTGCCACCAGCAGTCCGAGAGTCACTTTTTCAGCTAACTATGGCTACACCTTC
TRBD1 NA TRBJ2-7 15 TRBV3-1/TRBV3-2 CASSQETRGPYEQYF TGTGCCAGCAGCCAAGAAACCAGGGGGCCCTACGAGCAGTACTTC
NA NA TRBJ2-3 16 TRBV28 CASTTIGLVPPDTQYF TGTGCCAGCACTACCATCGGCCTAGTTCCCCCAGATACGCAGTATTTT
NA NA TRBJ1-2 14 TRBV18 CASSPARDNQGYTF TGTGCCAGCTCACCAGCCCGGGACAACCAGGGCTACACCTTC
NA NA TRBJ2-7 12 TRBV28 CASSTPPYEQYF TGTGCCAGCAGTACTCCTCCCTACGAGCAGTACTTC
NA NA TRBJ1-3 16 TRBV28 CASSPWTGRDQNTIYF TGTGCCAGCAGCCCATGGACGGGGCGGGATCAAAACACCATATATTTT
NA NA TRBJ2-1 15 TRBV4-1 CASSQEDWSYNEQFF TGCGCCAGCAGCCAAGAGGACTGGTCCTACAATGAGCAGTTCTTC
NA NA TRBJ1-5 13 TRBV6-6 CATSFQGNQPQHF TGTGCCACCAGTTTTCAGGGGAATCAGCCCCAGCATTTT
NA NA TRBJ2-1 13 TRBV10-3 CPRGGGVYNEQFF TGTCCTCGCGGGGGCGGAGTCTACAATGAGCAGTTCTTC
TRBD1 few TRBJ1-5 18 TRBV6-6 CASSRQAPTGAYNQPQHF TGTGCCAGCAGTCGACAAGCGCCGACAGGGGCCTACAATCAGCCCCAGCATTTT
TRBD1 few TRBJ2-7 14 TRBV7-8 CASSYYRGRNEQYF TGTGCCAGCAGCTACTACAGGGGACGGAACGAGCAGTACTTC
NA NA TRBJ1-2 13 TRBV6-5 CASREHISYGYTF TGTGCCAGCAGAGAGCATATCAGCTATGGCTACACCTTC
TRBD1 NA TRBJ2-5 15 TRBV7-9 CASSSGQFEGETQYF TGTGCCAGCAGCTCGGGACAGTTCGAAGGGGAGACCCAGTACTTC
TRBD1 once TRBJ1-4 15 TRBV4-1 CASSQLGQGNEKLFF TGCGCCAGCAGCCAACTGGGACAGGGGAATGAAAAACTGTTTTTT
NA NA TRBJ1-1 15 TRBV4-1 CASSQVQGVSAEAFF TGCGCCAGCAGCCAAGTACAGGGAGTGTCCGCTGAAGCTTTCTTT
NA NA TRBJ2-1 14 TRBV4-1 CASSFGPSWNEQFF TGCGCCAGCAGCTTCGGACCCTCTTGGAATGAGCAGTTCTTC
TRBD1 once TRBJ2-1 15 TRBV6-5 CASISLGQGASEQFF TGTGCCAGCATCTCCTTAGGACAGGGGGCCAGTGAGCAGTTCTTC
TRBD1 NA TRBJ2-7 14 TRBV2 CASLKTGGTYEQYF TGTGCCAGCTTAAAGACAGGGGGGACCTACGAGCAGTACTTC
NA NA TRBJ1-5 13 TRBV2 CASSGHSNQPQHF TGTGCCAGCAGCGGACACAGCAATCAGCCCCAGCATTTT
NA NA TRBJ2-6 16 TRBV5-4 CASSLSSGAGANVLTF TGTGCCAGCAGCTTGTCTAGTGGAGCCGGGGCCAACGTCCTGACTTTC
NA NA TRBJ2-5 15 TRBV6-5 CASSYSRGRQETQYF TGTGCCAGCAGTTACTCACGTGGGCGCCAAGAGACCCAGTACTTC
NA NA TRBJ1-2 13 TRBV25-1 CASKSDSGNGYTF TGTGCCAGCAAGTCGGACAGCGGGAATGGCTACACCTTC
TRBD2 NA TRBJ2-3 15 TRBV7-2 CASSLEGSSGSAQYF TGTGCCAGCAGCTTAGAGGGGTCTAGCGGTTCGGCGCAGTATTTT